The 18 T cell receptor beta chains listed next were all sequenced from one sample in a study of blood T cell repertoires in COVID-19. Method: immunoSEQ multiplex PCR; TCRdb's copy keeps in-frame clones and lacks some. The sample gives just over 650,000 clones, more than 80% of which show up once; 0.2% to 0.3% is in the top ten. The sample was peripheral blood. The source is a woman in her late teens or twenties with acute or convalescent COVID-19.

The V gene is TRBV27, the J gene TRBJ1-2; D is perhaps TRBD1 (5 bases). Trimming left V 11 bases short and J 5 bases short, with 18 bases between. The CDR3 runs to 13 residues. Germline V gene data show CDR1 as MNHEY and CDR2 as SMNVEV (reference sequence). The CDR3, as DNA: TGTGCCTCATTTCCACAGGCTTTTTATGGCTACACCTTC. Translation gives CASFPQAFYGYTF.

The genes are TRBV19 and TRBJ1-6; 8 bases are shared with TRBD1. Looked up from germline, CDR1 is LNHDA and CDR2 is SQIVND (reference sequence). The V segment lost 0 bases and the J segment 6 bases; nucleotides outside the gene matches: 4. This CDR3 has 16 residues. The CDR3 loop is CASSIEDRGSNSPLHF. For the CDR3, the DNA is TGTGCCAGTAGTATAGAAGACAGGGGCAGTAATTCACCCCTCCACTTT.

The chain recombines TRBV24-1 with TRBJ2-2, with 8 bases lining up with TRBD1. The V and J ends lost 5 bases and 1 base, in that order; junction bases with no gene match: 8. The germline V gene has CDR1 KGHDR and CDR2 SFDVKD. The CDR3 has 17 residues. The CDR3 protein is CATSAPGQGRNTGELFF. CDR3 nucleotide sequence: TGTGCCACCAGTGCCCCCGGACAGGGTCGGAACACCGGGGAGCTGTTTTTT.

This chain links TRBV19 with TRBJ1-5; D is ambiguous. Between the trimmed V and J ends, which lost 9 bases and 0 bases, there was a span of 9 bases. CDR1 is LNHDA, CDR2 SQIVND, per germline (reference sequence). The CDR3 extends over 13 amino acids. The CDR3 protein is CASQVYSNQPQHF. In DNA form, the CDR3 reads TGTGCCAGCCAAGTCTATAGCAATCAGCCCCAGCATTTT.

This chain connects TRBV2 to TRBJ1-1; D is unresolved. The ends were cut back, 10 bases at V and 0 bases at J, with 15 bases in the middle. The CDR3 is 14 residues long. The V gene's germline CDR1 is SNHLY and CDR2 FYNNEI. Here the CDR3 DNA reads TGTGCCACCGGACCCCGAGCGGTGAACACTGAAGCTTTCTTT. It codes for CATGPRAVNTEAFF.

As to this clone: Different DNA sequences within this sample yield the same CDR3. The chain is built from TRBV5-4 and TRBJ1-1, with TRBD1 matching 7 bases. The germline CDR1 and CDR2 sequences are SGHNT and YYREEE (reference sequence). The CDR3 runs to 13 residues. V shed 3 bases and J 2 bases; nucleotides not matched to a gene: 1. The CDR3 sequence: CASSWDSNTEAFF. In nucleotides, the CDR3 is TGTGCCAGCAGCTGGGACAGTAACACTGAAGCTTTCTTT.

V and J are TRBV12-3 or TRBV12-4 and TRBJ1-2; D is ambiguous. The CDR3 length is 11 residues. V was shortened by 3 bases and J by 6 bases, with 5 bases between the two germline ends. CDR3 sequence (DNA): TGTGCCAGCAGTTTTCCCAATGGCTACACCTTC. This encodes CASSFPNGYTF.

The chain recombines TRBV9 with TRBJ2-2, with D perhaps matching TRBD1 (8 bases). This CDR3 is 14 amino acids long. CDR1 and CDR2 (germline): SGDLS, YYNGEE. V lost 7 bases and J 7 bases, leaving 17 bases between the germline ends. CDR3 sequence (DNA): TGTGCCAGCGGGGCACAGGGGGAGGGCGGGGAGCTGTTTTTT. It specifies CASGAQGEGGELFF.

The V gene is TRBV6-1, the J gene TRBJ1-2; 8 positions match TRBD1. J was trimmed by 7 bases and V by 3 bases; bases with no gene match: 4. Germline CDR1 reads MNHNS; CDR2 reads SASEGT. The CDR3 consists of 13 residues. The CDR3 reads CASSEQTGVGYTF. The DNA of the CDR3 is TGTGCCAGCAGTGAGCAGACAGGGGTTGGCTACACCTTC.

This clone occurred a few times. The CDR3 is CASSSPLRSYGYTF. CDR3 bases: TGTGCCAGTAGTAGCCCCCTGCGGTCGTATGGCTACACCTTC. The genes are TRBV19 and TRBJ1-2, with D hard to call. This CDR3 region has 14 residues. V was pared by 4 bases and J by 5 bases, with 14 bases between. Germline CDR1 is LNHDA and CDR2 is SQIVND (reference sequence).

This sequence joins TRBV4-2 and TRBJ2-7; 12 bases match TRBD2. In germline, CDR1 is LGHNA, CDR2 YNFKEQ. With V trimmed by 4 bases and J by 2 bases, 3 bases remained unmatched. The CDR3 loop spans 15 amino acids. CDR3 sequence (DNA): TGTGCCAGCAGCCGCTCTAGCGGGGGGGCCTACGAGCAGTACTTC. Translated, it gives CASSRSSGGAYEQYF.

This chain connects TRBV4-3 to TRBJ1-6; no definite D call. The CDR3 runs to 15 residues. Germline V lookup: CDR1 LGHNA, CDR2 YSLEER. V dropped 1 base and J dropped 9 bases, with 13 bases sitting between them. CDR3 region: CASSQGGPDRSPLHF. The CDR3 bases are TGCGCCAGCAGCCAAGGCGGCCCTGATCGTTCACCCCTCCACTTT.

This chain uses TRBV29-1 with TRBJ2-5; D might be TRBD1 (6 bases). The CDR3 runs 12 residues. V was trimmed by 7 bases and J by 2 bases, leaving 11 bases between them. Germline lookup yields CDR1 SQVTM and CDR2 ANQGSEA. As DNA, the CDR3 is TGCAGCGGGATACAGGGACAAGAGACCCAGTACTTC. Protein sequence: CSGIQGQETQYF.

V is TRBV9 and J is TRBJ2-3; a weak D match, TRBD1 (6 bases). With 4 bases removed from V and 5 bases from J, the gap between germline ends came to 23 bases. The germline V gene has CDR1 SGDLS and CDR2 YYNGEE. The CDR3 has 17 residues. The CDR3 nucleotides are TGTGCCAGCAGCCCTAGAGGGACAAGCATCTCGGTAGATACGCAGTATTTT. As protein: CASSPRGTSISVDTQYF. The whole variable domain, remainder taken from reference TRBV9 and TRBJ2-3, is DSGVTQTPKHLITATGQRVTLRCSPRSGDLSVYWYQQSLDQGLQFLIQYYNGEERAKGNILERFSAQQFPDLHSELNLSSLELGDSALYFCASSPRGTSISVDTQYFGPGTRLTVL.

The gene calls are TRBV5-1 and TRBJ1-2; maybe TRBD1 (6 bases). The CDR3 totals 15 residues. The V gene's germline CDR1 is SGHRS and CDR2 YFSETQ. V was shortened by 4 bases and J by 6 bases, with 19 bases between the two germline ends. DNA of the CDR3: TGCGCCAGCAGCAGCAGGGGTGGGCTCGGTGATGGCTACACCTTC. Translated: CASSSRGGLGDGYTF.

This clone was seen only once. This chain links TRBV4-3 with TRBJ1-5; possible D gene TRBD1, 5 bases. Between the trimmed V and J ends, which lost 2 bases and 0 bases, there was a span of 17 bases. Germline V gives CDR1 LGHNA, CDR2 YSLEER. This CDR3 is built from 18 residues. The CDR3: CASSQTRDFPLSNQPQHF. CDR3 bases: TGCGCCAGCAGCCAAACGCGGGACTTTCCACTTAGCAATCAGCCCCAGCATTTT.

The J gene is TRBJ1-2, the V gene TRBV5-1, with 7 nucleotides matching TRBD1. The CDR3 runs 12 residues. CDR1 is SGHRS and CDR2 is YFSETQ in the germline V gene. V lost 2 bases and J lost 10; bases outside the gene matches: 5. The CDR3 nucleotides are TGCGCCAGCAGCTTTGACAGGGTTCCCTACACCTTC. This gives the protein CASSFDRVPYTF. Based on the CDR3 plus reference TRBV5-1 and TRBJ1-2, the full variable domain is KAGVTQTPRYLIKTRGQQVTLSCSPISGHRSVSWYQQTPGQGLQFLFEYFSETQRNKGNFPGRFSGRQFSNSRSEMNVSTLELGDSALYLCASSFDRVPYTFGSGTRLTVV.

The chain combines TRBV7-8 with TRBJ2-3, with a weak D call TRBD1 (7 bases). The germline gives CDR1 SGHVS, CDR2 FQNEAQ. V was shortened by 2 bases and J by 7 bases, with 25 bases between the two germline ends. The CDR3 sequence is 18 residues long. The chain's CDR3 is CASSLFHGGGLFLNTQYF. The CDR3 DNA is TGTGCCAGCAGCTTATTCCACGGAGGGGGCCTTTTCTTAAATACGCAGTATTTT.